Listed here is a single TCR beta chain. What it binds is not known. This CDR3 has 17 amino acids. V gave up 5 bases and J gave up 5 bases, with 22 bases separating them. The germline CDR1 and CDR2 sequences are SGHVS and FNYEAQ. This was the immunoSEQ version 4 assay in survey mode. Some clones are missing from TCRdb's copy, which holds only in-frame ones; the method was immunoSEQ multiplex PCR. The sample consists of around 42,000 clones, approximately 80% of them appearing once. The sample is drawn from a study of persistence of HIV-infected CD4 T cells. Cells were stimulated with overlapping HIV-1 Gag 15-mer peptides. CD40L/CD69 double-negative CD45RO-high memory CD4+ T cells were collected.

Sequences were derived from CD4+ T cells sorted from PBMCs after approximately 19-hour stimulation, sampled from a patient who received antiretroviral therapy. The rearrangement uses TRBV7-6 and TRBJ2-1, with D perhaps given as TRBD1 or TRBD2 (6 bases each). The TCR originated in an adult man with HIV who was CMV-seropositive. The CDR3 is CASSPADGGGSDNEQFF. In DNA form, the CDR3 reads TGTGCCAGCAGCCCAGCGGACGGAGGGGGTTCGGACAATGAGCAGTTCTTC.